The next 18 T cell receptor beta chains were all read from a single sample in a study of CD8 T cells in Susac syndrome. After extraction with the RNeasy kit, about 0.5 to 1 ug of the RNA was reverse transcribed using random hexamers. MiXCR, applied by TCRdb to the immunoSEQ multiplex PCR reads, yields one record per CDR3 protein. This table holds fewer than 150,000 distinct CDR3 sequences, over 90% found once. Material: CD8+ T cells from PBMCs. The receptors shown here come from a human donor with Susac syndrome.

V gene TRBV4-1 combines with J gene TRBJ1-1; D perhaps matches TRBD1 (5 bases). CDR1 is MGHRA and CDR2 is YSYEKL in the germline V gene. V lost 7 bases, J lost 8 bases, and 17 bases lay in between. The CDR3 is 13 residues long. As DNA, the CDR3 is TGCGCCAGCACAAACCTAGGGGCCTGGGAAGCTTTCTTT. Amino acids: CASTNLGAWEAFF.

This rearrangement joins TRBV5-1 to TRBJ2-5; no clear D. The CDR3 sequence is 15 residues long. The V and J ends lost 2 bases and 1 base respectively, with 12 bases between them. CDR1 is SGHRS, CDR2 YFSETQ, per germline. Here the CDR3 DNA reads TGCGCCAGCAGCTTTTCTTGGACCGGCCAAGAGACCCAGTACTTC. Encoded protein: CASSFSWTGQETQYF.

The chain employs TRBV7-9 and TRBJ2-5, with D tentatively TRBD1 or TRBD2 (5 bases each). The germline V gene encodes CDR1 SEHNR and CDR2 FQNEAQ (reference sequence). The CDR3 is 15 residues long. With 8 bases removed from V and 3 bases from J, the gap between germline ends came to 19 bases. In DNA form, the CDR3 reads TGTGCCAGCCAAAGAGGGGCGGACCCCGAAGAGACCCAGTACTTC. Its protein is CASQRGADPEETQYF.

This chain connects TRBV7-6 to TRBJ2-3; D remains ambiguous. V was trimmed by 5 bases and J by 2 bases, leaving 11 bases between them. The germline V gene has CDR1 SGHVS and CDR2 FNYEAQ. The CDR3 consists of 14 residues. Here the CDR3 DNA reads TGTGCCAGCAGCCCCTGGAGCTACACAGATACGCAGTATTTT. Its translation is CASSPWSYTDTQYF.

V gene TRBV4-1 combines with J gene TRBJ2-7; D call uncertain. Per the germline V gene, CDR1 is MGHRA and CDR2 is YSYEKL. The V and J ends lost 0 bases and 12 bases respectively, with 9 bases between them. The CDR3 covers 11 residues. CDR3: CASSQDELRYF. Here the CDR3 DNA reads TGCGCCAGCAGCCAAGATGAGCTTAGGTACTTC.

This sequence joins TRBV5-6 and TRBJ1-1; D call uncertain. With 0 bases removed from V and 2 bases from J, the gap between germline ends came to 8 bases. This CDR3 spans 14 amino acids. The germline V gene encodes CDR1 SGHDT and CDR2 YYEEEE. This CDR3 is CASSLGVVNTEAFF. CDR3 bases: TGTGCCAGCAGCTTGGGGGTAGTCAACACTGAAGCTTTCTTT.

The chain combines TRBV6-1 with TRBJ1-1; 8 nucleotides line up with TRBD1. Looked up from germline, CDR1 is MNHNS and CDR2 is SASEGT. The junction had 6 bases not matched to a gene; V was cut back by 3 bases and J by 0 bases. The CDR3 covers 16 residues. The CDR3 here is CASSEDRVGLNTEAFF. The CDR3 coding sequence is TGTGCCAGCAGTGAGGACAGGGTCGGCCTGAACACTGAAGCTTTCTTT.

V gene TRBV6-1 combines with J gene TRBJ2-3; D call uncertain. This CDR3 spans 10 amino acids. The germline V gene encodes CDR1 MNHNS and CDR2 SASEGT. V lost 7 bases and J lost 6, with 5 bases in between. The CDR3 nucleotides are TGTGCCAGCATCCTGGATACGCAGTATTTT. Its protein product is CASILDTQYF.

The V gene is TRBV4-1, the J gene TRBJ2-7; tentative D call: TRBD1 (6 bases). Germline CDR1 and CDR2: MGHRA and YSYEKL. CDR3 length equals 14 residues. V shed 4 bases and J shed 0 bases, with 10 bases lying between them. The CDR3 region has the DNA TGCGCCAGCAGCCCCGGACAGTTCTCCTACGAGCAGTACTTC. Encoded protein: CASSPGQFSYEQYF.

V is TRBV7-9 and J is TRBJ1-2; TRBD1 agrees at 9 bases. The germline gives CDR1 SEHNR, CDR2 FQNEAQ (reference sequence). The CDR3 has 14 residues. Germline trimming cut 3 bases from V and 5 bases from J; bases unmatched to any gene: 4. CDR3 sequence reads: CASSLPGQGYGYTF. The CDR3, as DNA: TGTGCCAGCAGCTTGCCGGGACAGGGTTATGGCTACACCTTC.

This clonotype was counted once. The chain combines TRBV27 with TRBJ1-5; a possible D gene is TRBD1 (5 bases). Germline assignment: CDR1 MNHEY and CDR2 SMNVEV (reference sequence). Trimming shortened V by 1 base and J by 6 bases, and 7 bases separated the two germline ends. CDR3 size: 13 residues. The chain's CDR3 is CASSLLGGQPQHF. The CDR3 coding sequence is TGTGCCAGCAGTTTATTGGGGGGTCAGCCCCAGCATTTT.

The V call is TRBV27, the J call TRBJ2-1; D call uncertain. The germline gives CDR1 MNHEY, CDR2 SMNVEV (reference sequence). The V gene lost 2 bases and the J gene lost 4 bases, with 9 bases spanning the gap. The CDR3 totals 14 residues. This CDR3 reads CASSLGPGYNEQFF. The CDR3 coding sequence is TGTGCCAGCAGTTTAGGACCCGGGTACAATGAGCAGTTCTTC.

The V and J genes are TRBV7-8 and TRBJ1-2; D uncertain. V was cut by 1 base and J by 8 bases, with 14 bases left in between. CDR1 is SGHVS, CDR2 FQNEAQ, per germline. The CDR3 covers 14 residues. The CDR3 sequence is CASSLVLQGDGYTF. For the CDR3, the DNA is TGTGCCAGCAGCTTAGTTTTACAAGGCGACGGCTACACCTTC.

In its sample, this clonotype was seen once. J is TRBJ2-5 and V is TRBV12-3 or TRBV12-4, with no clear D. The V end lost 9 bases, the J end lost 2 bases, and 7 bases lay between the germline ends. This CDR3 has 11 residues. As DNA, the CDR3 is TGTGCCAGTATGATTCAAGAGACCCAGTACTTC. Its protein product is CASMIQETQYF.

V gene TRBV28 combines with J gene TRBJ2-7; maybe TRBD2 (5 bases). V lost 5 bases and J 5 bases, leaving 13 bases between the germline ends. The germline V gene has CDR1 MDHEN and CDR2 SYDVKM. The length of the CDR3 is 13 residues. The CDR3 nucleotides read TGTGCCAGCAGTGTTTTCGGGGTTGACGAGCAGTACTTC. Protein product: CASSVFGVDEQYF. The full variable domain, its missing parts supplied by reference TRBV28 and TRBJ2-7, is DVKVTQSSRYLVKRTGEKVFLECVQDMDHENMFWYRQDPGLGLRLIYFSYDVKMKEKGDIPEGYSVSREKKERFSLILESASTNQTSMYLCASSVFGVDEQYFGPGTRLTVT.

The CDR3 reads CASRSGTGVNQPQHF. As DNA, the CDR3 is TGTGCCAGCAGGTCCGGGACAGGGGTCAATCAGCCCCAGCATTTT. This sequence joins TRBV6-2 or TRBV6-3 and TRBJ1-5, with 10 bases identical to TRBD1. The CDR3 sequence is 15 residues long. Germline V gene lookup returns CDR1 MNHEY and CDR2 SVGEGT. The V gene end was trimmed by 6 bases and the J gene end by 3 bases; junction bases not matched to a gene: 5.

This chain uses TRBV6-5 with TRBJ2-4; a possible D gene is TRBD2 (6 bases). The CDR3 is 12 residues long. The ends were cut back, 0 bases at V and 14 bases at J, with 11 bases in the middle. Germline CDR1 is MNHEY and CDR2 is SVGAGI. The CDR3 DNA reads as TGTGCCAGCAGTTACTCGACTAGTATGGAGTACTTC. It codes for CASSYSTSMEYF.

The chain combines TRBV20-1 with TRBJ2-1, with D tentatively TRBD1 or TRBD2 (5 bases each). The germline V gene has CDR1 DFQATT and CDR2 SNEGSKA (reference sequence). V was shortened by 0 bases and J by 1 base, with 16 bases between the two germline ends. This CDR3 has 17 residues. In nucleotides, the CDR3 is TGCAGTGCTAGAGATACGGGACCTTCCGATTCCTACAATGAGCAGTTCTTC. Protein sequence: CSARDTGPSDSYNEQFF.